The 21 T cell receptor beta chains presented below share a single source sample, sequenced in a study of cytomegalovirus exposure and HLA in healthy donors. PCR was performed using 60 Vbeta and 13 Jbeta primers. TCRdb's table, derived via immunoSEQ multiplex PCR, lists solely in-frame clones and lacks some. The table has approximately 100,000 clones, roughly 75% seen once. Material: PBMCs. The receptors shown here come from a male donor in good health and CMV-seropositive.

The rearrangement links TRBV2 to TRBJ2-5; 8 bases match TRBD2. CDR1 and CDR2 (germline): SNHLY, FYNNEI. The CDR3 loop spans 16 amino acids. With V trimmed by 1 base and J by 5 bases, 9 bases remained unmatched. The CDR3 bases are TGTGCCAGCAGTGAAGGGCTAGCGGGTTCCTGGGAGACCCAGTACTTC. Translated: CASSEGLAGSWETQYF.

This clone was recorded once. The V and J genes are TRBV7-2 and TRBJ1-2; D remains ambiguous. CDR3 length: 17 residues. Looked up from germline, CDR1 is SGHTA and CDR2 is FQGNSA. The V end lost 5 bases, the J end lost 5 bases, and 24 bases lay between the germline ends. The CDR3 sequence is CASSTEDAQSTKYGYTF. For the CDR3, the DNA is TGTGCCAGCAGCACGGAAGACGCCCAGTCGACAAAATATGGCTACACCTTC.

The chain carries TRBV5-4 and TRBJ1-1; 7 bases map to TRBD1. The CDR3 totals 15 residues. CDR1 is SGHNT and CDR2 is YYREEE in the germline V gene (reference sequence). V shed 5 bases and J 3 bases; nucleotides not matched to a gene: 10. The CDR3, as DNA: TGTGCCAGCAGTCAAGGACAGGTATCGTACACTGAAGCTTTCTTT. Residues: CASSQGQVSYTEAFF.

The chain joins TRBV7-2 to TRBJ2-5; 10 nucleotides match TRBD1. With V trimmed by 4 bases and J by 5 bases, 1 base remained unmatched. There are 13 residues in the CDR3. Germline CDR1 SGHTA, CDR2 FQGNSA. This CDR3 is CASSWDRGETQYF. DNA for the CDR3: TGTGCCAGCAGCTGGGACAGGGGCGAGACCCAGTACTTC.

The V gene is TRBV6-5, the J gene TRBJ1-1, with TRBD1 as a possible D gene (6 bases). CDR1 and CDR2 from the germline V gene are MNHEY and SVGAGI. This CDR3 has 14 amino acids. The ends were cut back, 5 bases at V and 0 bases at J, with 10 bases in the middle. This chain's CDR3 is CASSEGGLNTEAFF. In nucleotides, the CDR3 is TGTGCCAGCAGTGAGGGGGGGCTGAACACTGAAGCTTTCTTT.

V and J are TRBV7-8 and TRBJ2-2; no clear D. The germline gives CDR1 SGHVS, CDR2 FQNEAQ. CDR3 length: 12 residues. V dropped 4 bases and J dropped 5 bases, with 5 bases sitting between them. The CDR3 here is CASSSSTGELFF. CDR3 sequence (DNA): TGTGCCAGCAGCTCTAGTACCGGGGAGCTGTTTTTT. Using reference TRBV7-8 and TRBJ2-2 for the parts outside the CDR3, the full variable domain is GAGVSQSPRYKVAKRGQDVALRCDPISGHVSLFWYQQALGQGPEFLTYFQNEAQLDKSGLPSDRFFAERPEGSVSTLKIQRTQQEDSAVYLCASSSSTGELFFGEGSRLTVL.

The V call is TRBV28, the J call TRBJ2-6, with TRBD1 identical over 10 bases. V lost 7 bases, J lost 3 bases, and 12 bases stayed unmatched. This CDR3 is built from 18 residues. The germline gives CDR1 MDHEN, CDR2 SYDVKM. CDR3 bases: TGTGCCAGCACCCCGTGGGGACAGGGGACTAGTGGGGCCAACGTCCTGACTTTC. Its translation is CASTPWGQGTSGANVLTF. The variable domain in full, completed from reference TRBV28 and TRBJ2-6, reads DVKVTQSSRYLVKRTGEKVFLECVQDMDHENMFWYRQDPGLGLRLIYFSYDVKMKEKGDIPEGYSVSREKKERFSLILESASTNQTSMYLCASTPWGQGTSGANVLTFGAGSRLTVL.

This clone was seen a few times. The chain recombines TRBV5-6 with TRBJ1-4; D might be TRBD1 (5 bases). With 4 bases removed from V and 0 bases from J, the gap between germline ends came to 10 bases. CDR3 length: 15 amino acids. Per germline, CDR1 SGHDT and CDR2 YYEEEE. This CDR3 is CASSLDTTTNEKLFF. For the CDR3, the DNA is TGTGCCAGCAGCCTGGACACGACAACTAATGAAAAACTGTTTTTT.

The CDR3 DNA reads TGCGCCAGCAGCCAAGGGTTTCCGGGTAAAGCATCCGAGCAGTACTTC. Its protein product is CASSQGFPGKASEQYF. V gene TRBV4-3 combines with J gene TRBJ2-7; no firm D call. Germline-derived CDR1 and CDR2 are LGHNA and YSLEER. The CDR3 covers 16 residues. Trimming took 1 base from V and 6 from J, leaving 19 bases between them.

The chain couples TRBV29-1 to TRBJ2-1; D not resolved. Trimming cost V 7 bases and J 1 base, with 8 bases left between them. The CDR3 has 12 amino acids. Germline V gene data show CDR1 as SQVTM and CDR2 as ANQGSEA. The CDR3 DNA reads TGCAGCGGGAGCAGTTCCTACAATGAGCAGTTCTTC. Encoded protein: CSGSSSYNEQFF.

V usage is TRBV5-1 and J usage is TRBJ2-7; no reliable D call. Germline V gene lookup returns CDR1 SGHRS and CDR2 YFSETQ. Trimming took off 1 base at V and 0 bases at J, with 8 bases between the two ends. This CDR3 spans 14 amino acids. Here the CDR3 reads CASSLLQSSYEQYF. As DNA, the CDR3 is TGCGCCAGCAGCTTGTTACAGAGCTCCTACGAGCAGTACTTC.

V is TRBV6-5 and J is TRBJ1-1, with D unresolved. The CDR3 has 14 amino acids. CDR1 is MNHEY and CDR2 is SVGAGI in the germline V gene. V dropped 5 bases and J dropped 3 bases, with 13 bases sitting between them. The CDR3 DNA reads as TGTGCCAGCAGTGTCGAAAGGGAGGACACTGAAGCTTTCTTT. Protein: CASSVEREDTEAFF.

The chain links TRBV5-1 to TRBJ2-1; D not certain. The germline CDR1 and CDR2 sequences are SGHRS and YFSETQ. Trimming pared 0 bases from V and 8 bases from J, leaving 6 bases between. The CDR3 runs to 12 residues. The CDR3 loop reads CASSLGSDEQFF. CDR3 in DNA: TGCGCCAGCAGCTTGGGTTCGGATGAGCAGTTCTTC.

The CDR3 sequence: CSVEQGDEQYF. The CDR3 bases are TGCAGCGTTGAACAGGGCGACGAGCAGTACTTC. The gene calls are TRBV29-1 and TRBJ2-7, with a possible D match to TRBD1 (5 bases). The CDR3 is made up of 11 amino acids. V was cut by 2 bases and J by 5 bases, with 7 bases left in between. Per the germline V gene, CDR1 is SQVTM and CDR2 is ANQGSEA.

The CDR3 DNA sequence: TGCGCCAGCAGCCACGGGACAGGGGCGGACATTCAGTACTTC. It is translated as CASSHGTGADIQYF. The V gene is TRBV4-3, the J gene TRBJ2-4, with 10 bases identical to TRBD1. The trim removed 3 bases at V and 8 bases at J, leaving 4 bases unmatched. CDR1 is LGHNA, CDR2 YSLEER, per germline. The CDR3 runs to 14 residues.

The chain couples TRBV7-2 to TRBJ2-5, with D perhaps matching TRBD1 (6 bases). The ends were cut back, 6 bases at V and 1 base at J, with 12 bases in the middle. This CDR3 spans 14 amino acids. Per the germline V gene, CDR1 is SGHTA and CDR2 is FQGNSA. CDR3 in amino acids: CASRHRDIQETQYF. The CDR3 DNA reads TGTGCCAGCAGGCACCGGGACATCCAAGAGACCCAGTACTTC. The complete variable domain, with remaining parts taken from reference TRBV7-2 and TRBJ2-5, reads GAGVSQSPSNKVTEKGKDVELRCDPISGHTALYWYRQSLGQGLEFLIYFQGNSAPDKSGLPSDRFSAERTGGSVSTLTIQRTQQEDSAVYLCASRHRDIQETQYFGPGTRLLVL.

This chain connects TRBV18 to TRBJ1-4, with 8 bases matching TRBD1. Germline loops: CDR1 KGHSH, CDR2 LQKENI. This CDR3 has 14 amino acids. Losses at the gene ends were 2 bases for V and 7 bases for J; bases not matched to a gene: 3. CDR3 nucleotide sequence: TGTGCCAGCTCACCAGGACAGGGTGGTGAAAAACTGTTTTTT. Amino acids: CASSPGQGGEKLFF.

This clone was seen just once. The rearrangement joins TRBV7-2 to TRBJ1-2; 7 nucleotides line up with TRBD1. Germline V gene data show CDR1 as SGHTA and CDR2 as FQGNSA. Trimming removed 0 bases from V and 6 bases from J; junction bases left unmatched: 10. The CDR3 is made up of 16 amino acids. DNA of the CDR3: TGTGCCAGCAGCTTAGCGCTGGTGACAGGGATGGATGGCTACACCTTC. It codes for CASSLALVTGMDGYTF.

V is TRBV5-5 and J is TRBJ1-5; 8 bases agree with TRBD1. V was pared by 4 bases and J by 2 bases, with 2 bases of the junction left unmatched. Germline V gives CDR1 SGHKS, CDR2 YYEKEE (reference sequence). The CDR3 length is 14 residues. CDR3 nucleotides: TGTGCCAGCAGCCCGGACAGGGGCAATCAGCCCCAGCATTTT. Its protein product is CASSPDRGNQPQHF.

This clone showed up just once. The CDR3 sequence is CASSISLDSSGANVLTF. In nucleotides, the CDR3 is TGTGCCAGCAGTATAAGTCTAGACAGCTCTGGGGCCAACGTCCTGACTTTC. The rearrangement links TRBV5-8 to TRBJ2-6, with a weak D call TRBD1 (5 bases). This CDR3 has 17 residues. Germline lookup yields CDR1 SGHTS and CDR2 YDEGEE. The germline V and J ends were trimmed by 5 bases and 0 bases, with 15 bases remaining between them.

The V gene is TRBV19, the J gene TRBJ1-4, with a possible D match to TRBD1 (6 bases). The CDR3 totals 16 residues. CDR1 and CDR2 from the germline V gene are LNHDA and SQIVND (reference sequence). Between the trimmed V and J ends, which lost 5 bases and 8 bases, there was a span of 21 bases. In DNA form, the CDR3 reads TGTGCCAGTAGTCCCCGCCAAACAGGGTTAGGGGAAAAACTGTTTTTT. Protein: CASSPRQTGLGEKLFF.